The entry that follows covers one T cell receptor (beta chain) sequence. Individual cDNA molecules received unique molecular identifiers in the library. TCRdb re-called the RACE reads through MiXCR, storing one row per CDR3 protein. This sample has roughly 140,000 distinct CDR3 sequences, with about 11% found just once. The sample comes from a study of human T cells and chemical hapten exposure. The overall study: Alopecia universalis, totalis or areata was present in patients who were mostly female.

Time point noted: patch test 2, 6 weeks after DPC sensitization. Documented treatment: therapeutic diphenylcyclopropenone sensitization with weekly scalp DPC. V was cut by 6 bases and J by 10 bases, with 12 bases left in between. The CDR3 extends over 11 amino acids. Per germline, CDR1 MNHNY and CDR2 SVGAGI (reference sequence). The input for sequencing was whole blood, taken in connection with sensitization to the hapten diphenylcyclopropenone (DPC). The sequence was obtained from a woman between 45 and 60 years old with alopecia areata. Some clones in this sample may be carry-over from other donors' samples. This rearrangement joins TRBV6-6 to TRBJ1-1; D is unresolved. CDR3 loop: CASSWAGRAFF. Here the CDR3 DNA reads TGTGCCAGCAGCTGGGCTGGGAGAGCTTTCTTT.